The 2 T cell receptor beta chains below were found in one sample sequenced in a study of vaccination and CD4 T cells after COVID-19. Oncomine TCR Beta short-read sequencing was applied to DNA from cultured CD4+ T cells. MiXCR, applied by TCRdb to the PCR reads, yields one record per CDR3 protein. The sample lists some 7,600 distinct CDR3 sequences, less than 25% occurring once. This sample's treatment: approximately nine-day PBMC culture with coronavirus spike peptide pools or control peptides (ViraFEST assay). For these TCRs, the target antigens are not known. The specimen was CD4+ T cells from blood, cultured in vitro, collected after SARS-CoV-2 vaccination. The origin of the receptors is a human donor who had recovered from COVID-19.

The rearrangement links TRBV29-1 to TRBJ1-1; TRBD1 matches 10 bases. V lost 4 bases to trimming and J lost 4 bases; unmatched junction nucleotides: 12. The CDR3 covers 16 residues. Germline V gives CDR1 SQVTM, CDR2 ANQGSEA. The CDR3 nucleotides are TGCAGCGTTGGATACAGGGGACAGGGGCTTGGCACTGAAGCTTTCTTT. Its translation: CSVGYRGQGLGTEAFF.

The chain links TRBV11-2 to TRBJ1-2; no definite D call. Per the germline V gene, CDR1 is SGHAT and CDR2 is FQNNGV. V gave up 0 bases and J gave up 13 bases, with 15 bases separating them. The CDR3 is made up of 13 amino acids. DNA for the CDR3: TGTGCCAGCAGCTTAGACCGGGCCGGGATGTGCACCTTC. As protein: CASSLDRAGMCTF.